One and the same sample provided the 32 T cell receptor beta chains below, sequenced in a study of blood T cell repertoires in COVID-19. Profiled with immunoSEQ multiplex PCR; TCRdb holds only in-frame clones, not every one. The sample includes around 55,000 clones, roughly 87% of them seen just once. Sequenced material: peripheral blood. Receptors were obtained from a man aged 35 to 55 with COVID-19, enrolled during active disease.

The chain has TRBV3-1 (or the pseudogene TRBV3-2) and TRBJ2-3; 10 bases are shared with TRBD2. With 4 bases clipped from V and 3 bases from J, the junction kept 4 bases outside the gene matches. CDR1 is LGHDT and CDR2 is YNNKEL in the germline V gene (reference sequence). The CDR3 is 15 amino acids. CDR3 sequence: CASSPTSGETDTQYF. The CDR3 nucleotides are TGTGCCAGCAGCCCAACTAGCGGGGAAACAGATACGCAGTATTTT.

This clone was observed a few times. This chain uses TRBV10-1 with TRBJ2-2, with TRBD2 identical over 10 bases. CDR3 length: 18 amino acids. CDR1 is WNHNN, CDR2 SYGVQD, per germline (reference sequence). The V gene end was trimmed by 4 bases and the J gene end by 1 base; junction bases not matched to a gene: 9. The CDR3, as DNA: TGCGCCAGCAGTGGGATCAGTAGCGGGGGGCAGAACACCGGGGAGCTGTTTTTT. Residues: CASSGISSGGQNTGELFF.

V is TRBV19 and J is TRBJ1-4, with no clear D. This CDR3 has 15 amino acids. The V gene's germline CDR1 is LNHDA and CDR2 SQIVND (reference sequence). Trimming cost V 5 bases and J 8 bases, with 18 bases left between them. In DNA form, the CDR3 reads TGTGCCAGTAGTGGTCGGGATGGGCCTTGGGAAAAACTGTTTTTT. The encoded protein is CASSGRDGPWEKLFF.

The V call is TRBV5-4, the J call TRBJ2-6; D might be TRBD1 (6 bases). The CDR3 runs 16 residues. The germline V gene encodes CDR1 SGHNT and CDR2 YYREEE (reference sequence). The V gene lost 0 bases and the J gene lost 1 base, with 8 bases spanning the gap. The DNA for the CDR3 is TGTGCCAGCAGCTTGGAAACAGGGTCTGGGGCCAACGTCCTGACTTTC. It encodes CASSLETGSGANVLTF.

The chain recombines TRBV7-9 with TRBJ2-7; TRBD1 agrees at 11 bases. CDR3 length: 15 residues. Germline V gene sequence: CDR1 SEHNR, CDR2 FQNEAQ (reference sequence). V was clipped by 5 bases and J by 5 bases; unmatched bases: 8. For the CDR3, the DNA is TGTGCCAGCAGCCCACCCGGGACAGGGGGAAACGAGCAGTACTTC. It specifies CASSPPGTGGNEQYF.

The chain carries TRBV27 and TRBJ1-1; the D is unclear. The CDR3 spans 13 residues. Germline CDR1 is MNHEY and CDR2 is SMNVEV (reference sequence). Trimming shortened V by 3 bases and J by 0 bases, and 5 bases separated the two germline ends. CDR3 DNA: TGTGCCAGCAGTTTCTATGTGAACACTGAAGCTTTCTTT. Protein: CASSFYVNTEAFF.

The CDR3 DNA is TGTGCCAGCAGCCAGATTAGACTAGCGGGAGCACCCTTTTACGAGCAGTACTTC. This translates into CASSQIRLAGAPFYEQYF. This rearrangement joins TRBV5-6 to TRBJ2-7, with TRBD2 identical over 12 bases. The CDR3 is 18 residues long. Germline trimming cut 4 bases from V and 4 bases from J; bases unmatched to any gene: 15. Germline CDR1 and CDR2: SGHDT and YYEEEE. The full variable domain, in which reference TRBV5-6 and TRBJ2-7 provide the parts outside the CDR3, is DAGVTQSPTHLIKTRGQQVTLRCSPKSGHDTVSWYQQALGQGPQFIFQYYEEEERQRGNFPDRFSGHQFPNYSSELNVNALLLGDSALYLCASSQIRLAGAPFYEQYFGPGTRLTVT.

The chain is built from TRBV6-4 and TRBJ1-6, with a possible D match to TRBD1 (5 bases). Trimming took off 6 bases at V and 10 bases at J, with 13 bases between the two ends. CDR1 and CDR2 (germline): MRHNA, SNTAGT. The CDR3 is 13 residues long. The CDR3 sequence is CASSRDLNSPLHF. The CDR3 nucleotides are TGTGCCAGCAGCAGGGATTTAAACTCACCCCTCCACTTT.

The rearrangement uses TRBV30 and TRBJ1-6, with TRBD1 matching over 8 bases. The germline V gene encodes CDR1 GTSNPN and CDR2 SVGIG (reference sequence). The V segment lost 4 bases and the J segment 7 bases; nucleotides outside the gene matches: 12. The CDR3 is 16 amino acids. The CDR3 DNA is TGTGCCTGGAAGCGCACGACAGGGGCCCCCAATTCACCCCTCCACTTT. It encodes CAWKRTTGAPNSPLHF.

The chain joins TRBV7-9 to TRBJ2-1, with 14 bases matching TRBD2. Germline assignment: CDR1 SEHNR and CDR2 FQNEAQ (reference sequence). V was pared by 2 bases and J by 8 bases, with 5 bases of the junction left unmatched. The CDR3 length is 16 residues. CDR3 bases: TGTGCCAGCAGCTTACCGGGGACTAGCGGGGGTGATGAGCAGTTCTTC. Protein sequence: CASSLPGTSGGDEQFF.

This clone has just a few counts. The chain combines TRBV6-5 with TRBJ1-6; TRBD1 matches 7 bases. With V trimmed by 6 bases and J by 4 bases, 6 bases remained unmatched. Germline assignment: CDR1 MNHEY and CDR2 SVGAGI. The CDR3 sequence is 15 residues long. The CDR3 reads CASRPGQHYNSPLHF. CDR3 nucleotides: TGTGCCAGCAGACCGGGACAGCATTATAATTCACCCCTCCACTTT.

The rearrangement joins TRBV6-5 to TRBJ2-1, with D possibly matching TRBD1 (5 bases). Trimming left V 0 bases short and J 7 bases short, with 10 bases between. Germline V gene data show CDR1 as MNHEY and CDR2 as SVGAGI. CDR3 length: 14 residues. The CDR3 reads CASSYSKGVNEQFF. DNA of the CDR3: TGTGCCAGCAGTTACTCCAAAGGGGTGAATGAGCAGTTCTTC.

This chain connects TRBV10-3 to TRBJ2-7; 10 positions agree with TRBD2. V lost 9 bases, J lost 5 bases, and 7 bases stayed unmatched. The V gene's germline CDR1 is ENHRY and CDR2 SYGVKD. The CDR3 contains 13 residues. The CDR3 DNA follows: TGTGCCATTAGCGGGGGGACCCATGACGAGCAGTACTTC. Translated, it gives CAISGGTHDEQYF.

V and J are TRBV28 and TRBJ1-6; D remains ambiguous. Germline loops: CDR1 MDHEN, CDR2 SYDVKM. CDR3 length: 14 amino acids. V lost 8 bases and J lost 5, with 13 bases in between. The CDR3 region is CASGRSEDNSPLHF. DNA for the CDR3: TGTGCCAGCGGCCGAAGTGAGGATAATTCACCCCTCCACTTT.

This chain uses TRBV7-2 with TRBJ2-3; 12 bases fit TRBD2. The CDR3 covers 18 residues. Germline V lookup: CDR1 SGHTA, CDR2 FQGNSA. The ends lost 4 bases at V and 0 bases at J; junction bases unmatched: 8. This CDR3 is CASSSRALAGGSTDTQYF. As DNA, the CDR3 is TGTGCCAGCAGCTCCCGGGCACTAGCGGGGGGAAGCACAGATACGCAGTATTTT. Using reference TRBV7-2 and TRBJ2-3 for the parts outside the CDR3, the full variable domain is GAGVSQSPSNKVTEKGKDVELRCDPISGHTALYWYRQSLGQGLEFLIYFQGNSAPDKSGLPSDRFSAERTGGSVSTLTIQRTQQEDSAVYLCASSSRALAGGSTDTQYFGPGTRLTVL.

The V call is TRBV6-5, the J call TRBJ2-7, with 7 bases fitting TRBD1. CDR3 length: 14 amino acids. Germline values: CDR1 MNHEY, CDR2 SVGAGI. The V and J ends lost 10 bases and 4 bases, in that order; junction bases with no gene match: 13. In DNA, the CDR3 is TGTGCCACCGGCCTAGGGACAGTCTTTTACGAGCAGTACTTC. Translation: CATGLGTVFYEQYF.

The chain has TRBV6-5 and TRBJ2-7, with 7 positions matching TRBD2. With 7 bases clipped from V and 4 bases from J, the junction kept 4 bases outside the gene matches. Germline loops: CDR1 MNHEY, CDR2 SVGAGI. The CDR3 contains 12 residues. CDR3 bases: TGTGCCAGCATTGCGGGGGTATACGAGCAGTACTTC. Translation gives CASIAGVYEQYF.

The genes are TRBV5-1 and TRBJ1-2; a possible D gene is TRBD1 (6 bases). The CDR3 spans 13 residues. The germline CDR1 and CDR2 sequences are SGHRS and YFSETQ. Trimming removed 0 bases from V and 6 bases from J, with 9 bases in between. The CDR3 sequence: CASSLGTEDGYTF. In DNA, the CDR3 is TGCGCCAGCAGCTTGGGGACAGAGGATGGCTACACCTTC. Full variable domain (rest looked up from reference TRBV5-1 and TRBJ1-2): KAGVTQTPRYLIKTRGQQVTLSCSPISGHRSVSWYQQTPGQGLQFLFEYFSETQRNKGNFPGRFSGRQFSNSRSEMNVSTLELGDSALYLCASSLGTEDGYTFGSGTRLTVV.

The V gene is TRBV28, the J gene TRBJ2-5; D is unresolved. Trimming removed 5 bases from V and 3 bases from J, with 16 bases in between. Looked up from germline, CDR1 is MDHEN and CDR2 is SYDVKM. CDR3 size: 15 residues. As DNA, the CDR3 is TGTGCCAGCAGTCCCCGGTTGGGCAGAAAAGAGACCCAGTACTTC. Amino acids: CASSPRLGRKETQYF.

The gene calls are TRBV18 and TRBJ2-2; 8 bases align to TRBD1. V was pared by 6 bases and J by 4 bases, with 4 bases of the junction left unmatched. Germline CDR1 and CDR2: KGHSH and LQKENI. CDR3 size: 14 residues. The CDR3: CASSRTGTTGELFF. The CDR3 region has the DNA TGTGCCAGCTCGCGGACAGGGACCACCGGGGAGCTGTTTTTT. The variable domain in full, completed from reference TRBV18 and TRBJ2-2, reads NAGVMQNPRHLVRRRGQEARLRCSPMKGHSHVYWYRQLPEEGLKFMVYLQKENIIDESGMPKERFSAEFPKEGPSILRIQQVVRGDSAAYFCASSRTGTTGELFFGEGSRLTVL.

The rearrangement uses TRBV12-5 and TRBJ1-2; possible D gene TRBD1, 5 bases. V was pared by 1 base and J by 7 bases, with 13 bases between. The CDR3 loop spans 14 amino acids. Germline V gives CDR1 LGHNT, CDR2 FRNRAP. The CDR3 sequence is CASGLGWGESGYTF. CDR3 bases: TGTGCTAGTGGTTTGGGATGGGGGGAGAGTGGCTACACCTTC.

J is TRBJ1-6 and V is TRBV28; maybe TRBD1 (6 bases). Germline-derived CDR1 and CDR2 are MDHEN and SYDVKM. Trimming took 7 bases from V and 0 from J, leaving 19 bases between them. The CDR3 extends over 18 amino acids. The CDR3 here is CASTLQGSIGSYNSPLHF. The CDR3 nucleotides read TGTGCCAGCACTCTACAGGGCTCGATCGGCTCCTATAATTCACCCCTCCACTTT.

This clone was recorded only once. The genes are TRBV7-2 and TRBJ1-6; TRBD1 matches 10 bases. The CDR3 runs 14 residues. The V and J ends lost 8 bases and 6 bases, in that order; junction bases with no gene match: 4. CDR1 and CDR2 from the germline V gene are SGHTA and FQGNSA. The chain's CDR3 is CASSRDRGNSPLHF. DNA of the CDR3: TGTGCCAGCTCTCGGGACAGGGGTAATTCACCCCTCCACTTT.

CDR3 in DNA: TGTGCCCACAAAACAGGGTCCGAGCAGTACTTC. Protein sequence: CAHKTGSEQYF. V gene TRBV30 combines with J gene TRBJ2-7; D might be TRBD1 (6 bases). CDR1 and CDR2 from the germline V gene are GTSNPN and SVGIG (reference sequence). Deletions cut 8 bases from V and 6 bases from J, with 14 bases between. The CDR3 has 11 amino acids.

This clone showed up just once. The rearrangement uses TRBV15 and TRBJ1-4, with D tentatively TRBD1 (5 bases). The germline gives CDR1 LNHNV, CDR2 YYDKDF (reference sequence). Trimming removed 0 bases from V and 5 bases from J, with 10 bases in between. The CDR3 has 15 residues. CDR3 sequence (DNA): TGTGCCACCAGCAGAGATATTGGGGCAAATGAAAAACTGTTTTTT. Residues: CATSRDIGANEKLFF.

This chain uses TRBV7-3 with TRBJ2-3; 8 nucleotides match TRBD1. CDR1 and CDR2 from the germline V gene are SGHTA and FQGTGA. The trim removed 4 bases at V and 2 bases at J, leaving 5 bases unmatched. CDR3 size: 15 residues. CDR3 coding DNA: TGTGCCAGCAGCTCCGGACAGGGCCACACAGATACGCAGTATTTT. Translated: CASSSGQGHTDTQYF.

The V call is TRBV28, the J call TRBJ2-7; D is undetermined. Trimming removed 6 bases at V and 4 bases at J, with 16 bases between. The CDR3 extends over 14 amino acids. The germline CDR1 and CDR2 sequences are MDHEN and SYDVKM. CDR3 DNA: TGTGCCAGCAGCCTACAGATCATAGGTTACGAGCAGTACTTC. Its protein is CASSLQIIGYEQYF.

This clone has just a few counts. The chain joins TRBV11-3 to TRBJ2-7; D might be TRBD1 (6 bases). Between the trimmed V and J ends, which lost 6 bases and 9 bases, there was a span of 12 bases. The CDR3 is 11 amino acids. In germline, CDR1 is SGHNT, CDR2 YENEEA. CDR3 residues: CASSSGAVQYF. Written as DNA, the CDR3 is TGTGCCAGCAGTTCAGGGGCCGTGCAGTACTTC. The full variable domain, with the rest looked up from reference TRBV11-3 and TRBJ2-7, is EAGVVQSPRYKIIEKKQPVAFWCNPISGHNTLYWYLQNLGQGPELLIRYENEEAVDDSQLPKDRFSAERLKGVDSTLKIQPAELGDSAVYLCASSSGAVQYFGPGTRLTVT.

The chain combines TRBV5-1 with TRBJ1-3, with D tentatively TRBD1 (5 bases). Germline V gene data show CDR1 as SGHRS and CDR2 as YFSETQ. V shed 4 bases and J shed 2 bases, with 10 bases lying between them. The CDR3 sequence is 14 residues long. CDR3 protein: CASSEATAGNTIYF. Here the CDR3 DNA reads TGCGCCAGCAGCGAAGCGACAGCTGGAAACACCATATATTTT.

This sequence joins TRBV18 and TRBJ1-1, with no clear D. Germline assignment: CDR1 KGHSH and CDR2 LQKENI. V was clipped by 1 base and J by 1 base, with 7 bases between them. CDR3 size: 14 residues. The CDR3 nucleotides are TGTGCCAGCTCACCACTTTCAGGGAACACTGAAGCTTTCTTT. Residues: CASSPLSGNTEAFF.

This chain joins TRBV5-1 and TRBJ1-2; no clear D. Between the trimmed V and J ends, which lost 4 bases and 7 bases, there was a span of 17 bases. CDR1 and CDR2 from the germline V gene are SGHRS and YFSETQ. The CDR3 is 14 amino acids. CDR3 sequence: CASSAGIRGSGYTF. CDR3 DNA: TGCGCCAGCAGCGCCGGGATTCGAGGGAGTGGCTACACCTTC.

The chain recombines TRBV28 with TRBJ2-7; 9 bases align to TRBD1. CDR3 length: 14 amino acids. Germline-derived CDR1 and CDR2 are MDHEN and SYDVKM. V lost 5 bases and J lost 2; bases outside the gene matches: 4. CDR3 sequence: CASSGDRGAYEQYF. DNA for the CDR3: TGTGCCAGCAGTGGTGACAGGGGGGCCTACGAGCAGTACTTC.